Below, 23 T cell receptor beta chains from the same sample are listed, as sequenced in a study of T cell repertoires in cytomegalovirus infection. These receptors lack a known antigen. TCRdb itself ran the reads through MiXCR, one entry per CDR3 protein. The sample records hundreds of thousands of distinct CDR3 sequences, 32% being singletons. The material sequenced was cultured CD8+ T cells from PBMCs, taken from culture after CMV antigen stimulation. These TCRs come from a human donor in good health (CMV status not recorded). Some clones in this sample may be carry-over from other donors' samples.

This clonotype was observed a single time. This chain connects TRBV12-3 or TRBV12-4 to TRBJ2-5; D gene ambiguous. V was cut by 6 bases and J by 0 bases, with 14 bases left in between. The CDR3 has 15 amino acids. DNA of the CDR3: TGTGCCAGCAGAGCTGAGGCCGGCAACCAAGAGACCCAGTACTTC. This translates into CASRAEAGNQETQYF.

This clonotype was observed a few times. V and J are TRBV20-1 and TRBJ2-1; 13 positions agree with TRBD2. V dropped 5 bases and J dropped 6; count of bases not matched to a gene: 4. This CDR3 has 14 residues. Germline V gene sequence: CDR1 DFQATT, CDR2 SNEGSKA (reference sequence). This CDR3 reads CSALLAGGPNEQFF. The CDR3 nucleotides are TGCAGTGCTCTACTAGCGGGGGGGCCCAATGAGCAGTTCTTC.

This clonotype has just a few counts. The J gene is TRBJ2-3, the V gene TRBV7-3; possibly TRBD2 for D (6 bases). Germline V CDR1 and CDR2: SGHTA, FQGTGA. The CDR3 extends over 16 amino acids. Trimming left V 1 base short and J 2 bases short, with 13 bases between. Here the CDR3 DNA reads TGTGCCAGCAGCTTAAGGAGGGGCCATCCCACAGATACGCAGTATTTT. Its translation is CASSLRRGHPTDTQYF.

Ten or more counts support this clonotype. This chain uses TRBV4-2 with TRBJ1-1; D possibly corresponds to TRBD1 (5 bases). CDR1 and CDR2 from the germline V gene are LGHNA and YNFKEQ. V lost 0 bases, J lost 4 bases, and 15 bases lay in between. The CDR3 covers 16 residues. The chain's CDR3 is CASSQDPGLGTTEAFF. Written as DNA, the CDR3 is TGTGCCAGCAGCCAAGATCCAGGGCTGGGAACCACTGAAGCTTTCTTT.

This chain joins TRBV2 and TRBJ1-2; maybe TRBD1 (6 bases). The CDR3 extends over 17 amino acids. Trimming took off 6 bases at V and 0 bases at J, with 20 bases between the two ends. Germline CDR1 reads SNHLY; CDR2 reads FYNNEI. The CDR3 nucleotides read TGTGCCAGCAGCGAACGGACAGAGGGCTTACCTAACTATGGCTACACCTTC. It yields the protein CASSERTEGLPNYGYTF.

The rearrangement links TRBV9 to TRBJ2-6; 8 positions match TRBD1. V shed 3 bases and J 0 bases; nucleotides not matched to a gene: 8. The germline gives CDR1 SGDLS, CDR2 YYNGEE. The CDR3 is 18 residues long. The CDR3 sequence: CASSGDRGFGSGANVLTF. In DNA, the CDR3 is TGTGCCAGCAGCGGAGACAGGGGATTCGGCTCTGGGGCCAACGTCCTGACTTTC.

CDR3 nucleotide sequence: TGTGCCAGCAGTTTAAACGACTTTAGGCCCGACACTGAAGCTTTCTTT. Translation gives CASSLNDFRPDTEAFF. The V gene is TRBV27, the J gene TRBJ1-1, with D uncertain. Trimming cost V 2 bases and J 3 bases, with 16 bases left between them. CDR1 is MNHEY, CDR2 SMNVEV, per germline (reference sequence). CDR3 length: 16 residues.

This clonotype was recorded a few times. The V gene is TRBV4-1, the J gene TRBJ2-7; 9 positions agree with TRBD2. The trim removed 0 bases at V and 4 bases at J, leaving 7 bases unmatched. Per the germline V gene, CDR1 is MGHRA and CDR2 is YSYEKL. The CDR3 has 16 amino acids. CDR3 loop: CASSQDELAGMYEQYF. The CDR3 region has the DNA TGCGCCAGCAGCCAAGATGAGCTAGCGGGGATGTACGAGCAGTACTTC.

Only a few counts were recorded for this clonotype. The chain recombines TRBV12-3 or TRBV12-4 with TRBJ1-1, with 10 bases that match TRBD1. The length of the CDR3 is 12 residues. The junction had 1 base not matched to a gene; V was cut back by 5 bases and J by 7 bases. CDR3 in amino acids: CASSGQGVEAFF. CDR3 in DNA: TGTGCCAGCAGTGGACAGGGGGTTGAAGCTTTCTTT.

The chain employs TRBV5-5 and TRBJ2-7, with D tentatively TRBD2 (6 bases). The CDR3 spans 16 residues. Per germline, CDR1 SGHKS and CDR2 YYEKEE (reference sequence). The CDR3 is CASSLPAGYPSYEQYV. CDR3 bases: TGTGCCAGCAGCTTACCGGCGGGATACCCTTCCTACGAGCAGTATGTC.

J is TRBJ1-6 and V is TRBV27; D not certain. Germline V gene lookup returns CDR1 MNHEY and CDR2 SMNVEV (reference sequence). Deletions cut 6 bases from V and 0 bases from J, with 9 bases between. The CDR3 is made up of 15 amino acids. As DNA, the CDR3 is TGTGCCAGCAGCTCCGAAGGCTCCTATAATTCACCCCTCCACTTT. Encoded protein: CASSSEGSYNSPLHF.

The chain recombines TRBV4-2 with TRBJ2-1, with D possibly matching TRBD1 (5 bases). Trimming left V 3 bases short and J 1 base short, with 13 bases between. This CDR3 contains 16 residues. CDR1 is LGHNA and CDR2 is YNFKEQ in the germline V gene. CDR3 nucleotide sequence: TGTGCCAGCAGCCATTCCAGGGTACGATCCTACAATGAGCAGTTCTTC. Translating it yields CASSHSRVRSYNEQFF.

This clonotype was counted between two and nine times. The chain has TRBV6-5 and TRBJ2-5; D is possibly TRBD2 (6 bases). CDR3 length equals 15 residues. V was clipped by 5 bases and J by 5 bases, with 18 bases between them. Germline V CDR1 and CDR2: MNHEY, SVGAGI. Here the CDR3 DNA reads TGTGCCAGCAGTAGTGCAGGAGGGGCCGGGGAGACCCAGTACTTC. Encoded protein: CASSSAGGAGETQYF.

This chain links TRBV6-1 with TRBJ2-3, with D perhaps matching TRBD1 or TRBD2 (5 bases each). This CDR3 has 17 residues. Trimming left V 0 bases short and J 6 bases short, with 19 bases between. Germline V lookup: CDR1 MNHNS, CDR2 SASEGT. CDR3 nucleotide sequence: TGTGCCAGCAGTGAAGCGGCCCCCCCAGGGAGTGCGGATACGCAGTATTTT. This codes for CASSEAAPPGSADTQYF.

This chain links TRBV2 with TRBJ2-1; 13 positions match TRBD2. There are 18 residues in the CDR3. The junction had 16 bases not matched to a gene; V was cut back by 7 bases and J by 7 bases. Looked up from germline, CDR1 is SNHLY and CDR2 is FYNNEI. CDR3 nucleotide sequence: TGTGCCAGCACCACCTCGACTAGCGGGGGGCGGAGGGCGAATGAGCAGTTCTTC. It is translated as CASTTSTSGGRRANEQFF.

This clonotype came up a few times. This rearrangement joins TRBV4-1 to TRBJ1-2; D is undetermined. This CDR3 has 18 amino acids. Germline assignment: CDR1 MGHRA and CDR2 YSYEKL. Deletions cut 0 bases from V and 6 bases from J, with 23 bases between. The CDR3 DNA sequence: TGCGCCAGCAGCCAAGACCCCCTAACCCATCCGGGGTTCGATGGCTACACCTTC. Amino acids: CASSQDPLTHPGFDGYTF.

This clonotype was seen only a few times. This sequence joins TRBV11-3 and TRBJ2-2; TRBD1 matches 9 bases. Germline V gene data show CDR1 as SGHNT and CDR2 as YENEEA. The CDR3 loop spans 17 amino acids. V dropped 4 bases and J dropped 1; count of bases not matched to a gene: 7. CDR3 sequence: CASSSHWGQGNTGELFF. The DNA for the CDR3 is TGTGCCAGCAGCTCCCACTGGGGACAGGGGAACACCGGGGAGCTGTTTTTT.

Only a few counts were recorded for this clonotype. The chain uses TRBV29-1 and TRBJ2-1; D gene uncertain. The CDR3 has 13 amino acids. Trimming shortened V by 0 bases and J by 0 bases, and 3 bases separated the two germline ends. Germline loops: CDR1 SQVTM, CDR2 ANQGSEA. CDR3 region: CSVEESSYNEQFF. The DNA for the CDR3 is TGCAGCGTTGAAGAGAGCTCCTACAATGAGCAGTTCTTC.

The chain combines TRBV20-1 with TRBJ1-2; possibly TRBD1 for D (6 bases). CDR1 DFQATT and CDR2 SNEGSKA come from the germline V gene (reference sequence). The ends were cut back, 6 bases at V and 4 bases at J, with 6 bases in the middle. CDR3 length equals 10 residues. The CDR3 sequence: CSADSYGYTF. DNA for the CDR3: TGCAGTGCGGACAGCTATGGCTACACCTTC.

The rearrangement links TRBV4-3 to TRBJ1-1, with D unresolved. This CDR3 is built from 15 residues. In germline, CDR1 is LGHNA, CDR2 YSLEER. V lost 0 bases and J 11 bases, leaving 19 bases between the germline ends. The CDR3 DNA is TGCGCCAGCAGCCAAGACCCGGGAACCGGGCTGGGGGCTTTCTTT. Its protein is CASSQDPGTGLGAFF.

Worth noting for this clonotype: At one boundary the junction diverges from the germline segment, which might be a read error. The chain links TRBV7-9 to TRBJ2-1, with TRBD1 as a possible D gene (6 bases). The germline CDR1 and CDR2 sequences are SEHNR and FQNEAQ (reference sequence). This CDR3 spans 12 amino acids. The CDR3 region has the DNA TGTACCAGCAGCTTAGACAGGAATGAGCAGTTCTTC. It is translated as CTSSLDRNEQFF.

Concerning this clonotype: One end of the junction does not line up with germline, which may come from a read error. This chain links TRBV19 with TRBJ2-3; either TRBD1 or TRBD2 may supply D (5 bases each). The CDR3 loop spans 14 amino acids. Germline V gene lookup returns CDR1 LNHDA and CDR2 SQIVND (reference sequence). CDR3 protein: CTSSSGGRLDTQYF. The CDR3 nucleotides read TGTACCAGTAGTTCTGGGGGACGCCTAGATACGCAGTATTTT.

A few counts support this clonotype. The CDR3 here is CASSPPVRARWQKETQYF. As DNA, the CDR3 is TGTGCCAGCAGCCCACCCGTTCGAGCGAGGTGGCAAAAAGAGACCCAGTACTTC. The genes are TRBV7-9 and TRBJ2-5; D gene uncertain. Germline V gene sequence: CDR1 SEHNR, CDR2 FQNEAQ (reference sequence). The CDR3 is 18 amino acids. The ends were cut back, 5 bases at V and 3 bases at J, with 25 bases in the middle.